The clone carrying this TCR beta chain has a handful of counts. The library attached unique molecular identifiers to individual cDNA molecules. MiXCR, applied by TCRdb to the RACE reads, yields one record per CDR3 protein. Here the sample spans some 180,000 distinct CDR3 sequences, about 22% being singletons. This CDR3 is 13 amino acids long. V was pared by 7 bases and J by 6 bases, with 15 bases between. Germline V gives CDR1 SQVTM, CDR2 ANQGSEA. The time point: patch test 1, 2 weeks after DPC sensitization. Treatment here: therapeutic diphenylcyclopropenone sensitization with weekly scalp DPC. These data originate in a study of human T cells and chemical hapten exposure. Turning to the study itself: Mostly female patients had alopecia areata, totalis or universalis.

The V call is TRBV29-1, the J call TRBJ2-2; maybe TRBD2 (5 bases). This clonotype was sampled from a woman aged 45-65 years with alopecia areata. Some clones in this sample may be carry-over from other donors' samples. Sequenced material: whole blood, taken in connection with sensitization to the hapten diphenylcyclopropenone (DPC). The CDR3 DNA is TGCAGCGCCCGGGAAGCCGTGGCCGGGGAGCTGTTTTTT. Residues: CSAREAVAGELFF.